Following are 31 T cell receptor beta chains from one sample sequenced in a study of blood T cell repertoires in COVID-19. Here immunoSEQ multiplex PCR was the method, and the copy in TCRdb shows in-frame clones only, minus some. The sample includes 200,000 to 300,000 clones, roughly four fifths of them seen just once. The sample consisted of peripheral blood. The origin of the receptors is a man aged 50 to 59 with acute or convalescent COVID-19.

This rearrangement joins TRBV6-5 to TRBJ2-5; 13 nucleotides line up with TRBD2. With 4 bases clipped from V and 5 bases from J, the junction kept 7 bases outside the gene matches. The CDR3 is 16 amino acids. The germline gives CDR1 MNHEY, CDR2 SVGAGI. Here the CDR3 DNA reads TGTGCCAGCAGTTCCGTGGGACTAGCGGGATGGGAGACCCAGTACTTC. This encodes CASSSVGLAGWETQYF.

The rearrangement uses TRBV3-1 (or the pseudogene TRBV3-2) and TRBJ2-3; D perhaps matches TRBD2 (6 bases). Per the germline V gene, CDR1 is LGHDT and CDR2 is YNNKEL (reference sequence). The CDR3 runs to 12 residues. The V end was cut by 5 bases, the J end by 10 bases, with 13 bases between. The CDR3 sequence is CASSEGGLPQYF. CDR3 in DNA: TGTGCCAGCAGCGAAGGAGGGTTGCCGCAGTATTTT.

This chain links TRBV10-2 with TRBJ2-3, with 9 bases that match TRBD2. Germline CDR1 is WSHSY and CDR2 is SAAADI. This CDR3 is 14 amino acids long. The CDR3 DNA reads TGCGCTGCACGGGATAGCGGGAGAACAGATACGCAGTATTTT. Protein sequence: CAARDSGRTDTQYF.

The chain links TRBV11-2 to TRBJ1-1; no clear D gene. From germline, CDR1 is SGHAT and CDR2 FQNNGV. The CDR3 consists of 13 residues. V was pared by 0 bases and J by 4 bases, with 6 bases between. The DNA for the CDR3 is TGTGCCAGCAGCTTAGATAGCGTCACTGAAGCTTTCTTT. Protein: CASSLDSVTEAFF.

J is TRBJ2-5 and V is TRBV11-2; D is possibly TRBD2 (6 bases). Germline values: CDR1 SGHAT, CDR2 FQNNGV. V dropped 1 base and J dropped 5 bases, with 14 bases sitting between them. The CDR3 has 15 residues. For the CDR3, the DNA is TGTGCCAGCAGCTTAGGTACTAGCACGTGGGAGACCCAGTACTTC. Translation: CASSLGTSTWETQYF.

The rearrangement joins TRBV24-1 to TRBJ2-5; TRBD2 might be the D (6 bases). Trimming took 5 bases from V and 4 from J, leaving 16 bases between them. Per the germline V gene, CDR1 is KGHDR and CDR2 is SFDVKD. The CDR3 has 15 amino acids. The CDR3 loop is CATSAGQGGGETQYF. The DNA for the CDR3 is TGTGCCACCAGTGCCGGCCAGGGAGGTGGAGAGACCCAGTACTTC.

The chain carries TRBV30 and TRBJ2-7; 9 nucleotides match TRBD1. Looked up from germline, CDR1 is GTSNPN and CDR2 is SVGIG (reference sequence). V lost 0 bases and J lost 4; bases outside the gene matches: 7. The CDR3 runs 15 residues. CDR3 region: CAWSVTGGIYYEQYF. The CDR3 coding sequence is TGTGCCTGGAGTGTTACAGGGGGCATTTATTACGAGCAGTACTTC.

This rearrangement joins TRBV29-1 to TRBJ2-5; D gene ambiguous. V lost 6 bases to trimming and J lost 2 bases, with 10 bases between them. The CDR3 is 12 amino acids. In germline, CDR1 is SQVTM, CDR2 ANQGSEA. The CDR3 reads CSVRAPQETQYF. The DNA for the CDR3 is TGCAGCGTCCGCGCCCCGCAAGAGACCCAGTACTTC.

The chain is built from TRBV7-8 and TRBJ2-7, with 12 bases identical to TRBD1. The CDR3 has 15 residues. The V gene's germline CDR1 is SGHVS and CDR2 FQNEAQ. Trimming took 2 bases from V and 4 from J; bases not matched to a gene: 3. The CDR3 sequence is CASSLLGQGAYEQYF. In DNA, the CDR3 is TGTGCCAGCAGCTTACTGGGACAGGGGGCTTACGAGCAGTACTTC.

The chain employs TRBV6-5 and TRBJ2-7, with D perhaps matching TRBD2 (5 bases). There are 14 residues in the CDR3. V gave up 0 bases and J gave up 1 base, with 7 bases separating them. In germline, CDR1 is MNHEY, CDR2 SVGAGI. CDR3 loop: CASSYSRGSYEQYF. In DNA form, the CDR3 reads TGTGCCAGCAGTTACTCACGAGGGTCCTACGAGCAGTACTTC.

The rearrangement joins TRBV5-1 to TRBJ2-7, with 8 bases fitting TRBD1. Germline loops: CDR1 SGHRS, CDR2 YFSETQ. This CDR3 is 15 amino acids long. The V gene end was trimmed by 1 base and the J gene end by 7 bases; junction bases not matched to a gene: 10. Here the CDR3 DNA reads TGCGCCAGCAGCTTGTTGGCAGGGGGCGAATGGGAGCAGTACTTC. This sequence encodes CASSLLAGGEWEQYF.

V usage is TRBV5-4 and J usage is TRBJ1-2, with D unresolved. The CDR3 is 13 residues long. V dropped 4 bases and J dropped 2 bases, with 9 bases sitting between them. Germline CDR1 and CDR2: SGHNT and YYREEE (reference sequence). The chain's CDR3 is CASSDGSNYGYTF. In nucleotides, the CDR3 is TGTGCCAGCAGCGACGGGTCAAACTATGGCTACACCTTC.

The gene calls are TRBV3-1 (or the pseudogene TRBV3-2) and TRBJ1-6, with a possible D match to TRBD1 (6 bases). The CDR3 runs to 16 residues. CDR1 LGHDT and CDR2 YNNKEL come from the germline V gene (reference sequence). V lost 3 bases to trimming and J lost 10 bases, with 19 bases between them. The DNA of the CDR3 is TGTGCCAGCAGCCAGTCTACACAGGGAATAGGGTCACCCCTCCACTTT. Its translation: CASSQSTQGIGSPLHF.

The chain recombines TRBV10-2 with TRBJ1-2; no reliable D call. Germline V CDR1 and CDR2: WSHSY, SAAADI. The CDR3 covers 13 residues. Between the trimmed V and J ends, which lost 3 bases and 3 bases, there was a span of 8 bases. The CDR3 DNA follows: TGCGCCAGCAGTGAAACCGGGTACTATGGCTACACCTTC. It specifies CASSETGYYGYTF.

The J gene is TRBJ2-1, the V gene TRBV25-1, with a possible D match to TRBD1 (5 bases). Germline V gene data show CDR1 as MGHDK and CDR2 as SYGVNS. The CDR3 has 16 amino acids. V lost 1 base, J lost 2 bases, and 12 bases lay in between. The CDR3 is CASSEWGSATYNEQFF. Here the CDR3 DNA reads TGTGCCAGCAGTGAATGGGGCTCCGCCACCTACAATGAGCAGTTCTTC.

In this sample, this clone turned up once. The CDR3 reads CASSALDRSPGEQYF. For the CDR3, the DNA is TGTGCCAGCAGCGCATTGGACAGGAGCCCCGGCGAGCAGTACTTC. The gene calls are TRBV9 and TRBJ2-7; 7 nucleotides line up with TRBD1. This CDR3 comprises 15 residues. V was pared by 3 bases and J by 6 bases, with 12 bases of the junction left unmatched. From germline, CDR1 is SGDLS and CDR2 YYNGEE.

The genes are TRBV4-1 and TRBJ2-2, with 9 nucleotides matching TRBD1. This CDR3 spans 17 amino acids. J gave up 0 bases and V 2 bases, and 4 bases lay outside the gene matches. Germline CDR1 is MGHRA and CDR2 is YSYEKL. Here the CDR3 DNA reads TGCGCCAGCAGCCAAAGGGGGGACAGGGCGAACACCGGGGAGCTGTTTTTT. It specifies CASSQRGDRANTGELFF.

The CDR3 loop reads CAWTLTGPETQYF. CDR3 nucleotide sequence: TGTGCCTGGACGTTGACAGGGCCCGAGACCCAGTACTTC. The chain links TRBV30 to TRBJ2-5; 7 nucleotides agree with TRBD1. CDR3 length: 13 amino acids. Germline V gives CDR1 GTSNPN, CDR2 SVGIG (reference sequence). V lost 4 bases, J lost 5 bases, and 7 bases stayed unmatched.

CDR3 sequence reads: CSVTRSEETQYF. CDR3 sequence (DNA): TGCAGCGTTACTAGGTCCGAAGAGACCCAGTACTTC. The chain employs TRBV29-1 and TRBJ2-5; D may be TRBD2 (5 bases). Trimming shortened V by 5 bases and J by 3 bases, and 10 bases separated the two germline ends. Germline lookup yields CDR1 SQVTM and CDR2 ANQGSEA. The CDR3 has 12 amino acids.

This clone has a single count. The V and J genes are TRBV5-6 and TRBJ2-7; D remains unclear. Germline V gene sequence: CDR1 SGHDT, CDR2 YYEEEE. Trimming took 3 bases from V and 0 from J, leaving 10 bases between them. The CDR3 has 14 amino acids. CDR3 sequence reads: CASSSEPSSYEQYF. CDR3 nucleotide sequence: TGTGCCAGCAGCTCTGAGCCTAGCTCCTACGAGCAGTACTTC.

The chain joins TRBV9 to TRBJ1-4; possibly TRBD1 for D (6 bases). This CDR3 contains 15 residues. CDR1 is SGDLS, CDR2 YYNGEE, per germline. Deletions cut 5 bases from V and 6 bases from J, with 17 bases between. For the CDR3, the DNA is TGTGCCAGCAGTCGCCCACAGGCAGGGGATGAAAAACTGTTTTTT. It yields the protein CASSRPQAGDEKLFF.

The CDR3 DNA reads as TGCAGCGCCAGGGCAGGCATGAACACTGAAGCTTTCTTT. Translating gives CSARAGMNTEAFF. The V call is TRBV29-1, the J call TRBJ1-1; tentative D call: TRBD1 (5 bases). Between the trimmed V and J ends, which lost 7 bases and 0 bases, there was a span of 12 bases. This CDR3 is 13 amino acids long. Germline V CDR1 and CDR2: SQVTM, ANQGSEA.

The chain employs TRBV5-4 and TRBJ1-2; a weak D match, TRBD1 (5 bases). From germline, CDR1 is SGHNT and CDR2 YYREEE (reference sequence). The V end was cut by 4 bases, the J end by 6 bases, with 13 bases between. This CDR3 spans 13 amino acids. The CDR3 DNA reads TGTGCCAGCAGCGCAGGGAGGTTCAATGGCTACACCTTC. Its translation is CASSAGRFNGYTF.

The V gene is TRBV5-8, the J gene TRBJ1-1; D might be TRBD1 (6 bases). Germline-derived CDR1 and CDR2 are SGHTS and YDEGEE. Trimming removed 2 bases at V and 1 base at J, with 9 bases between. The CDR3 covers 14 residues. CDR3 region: CASSFRGRNTEAFF. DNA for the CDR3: TGTGCCAGCAGCTTCAGGGGACGGAACACTGAAGCTTTCTTT.

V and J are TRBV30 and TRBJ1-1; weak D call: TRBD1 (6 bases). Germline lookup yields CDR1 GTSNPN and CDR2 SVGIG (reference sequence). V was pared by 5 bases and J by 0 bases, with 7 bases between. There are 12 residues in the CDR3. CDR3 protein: CAWDRLNTEAFF. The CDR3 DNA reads TGTGCCTGGGACAGGCTGAACACTGAAGCTTTCTTT.

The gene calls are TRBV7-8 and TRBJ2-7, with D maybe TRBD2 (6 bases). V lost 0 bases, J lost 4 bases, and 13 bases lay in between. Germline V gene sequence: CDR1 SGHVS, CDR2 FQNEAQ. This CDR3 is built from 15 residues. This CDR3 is CASSLALATPYEQYF. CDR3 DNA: TGTGCCAGCAGCTTAGCGCTAGCGACCCCATACGAGCAGTACTTC.

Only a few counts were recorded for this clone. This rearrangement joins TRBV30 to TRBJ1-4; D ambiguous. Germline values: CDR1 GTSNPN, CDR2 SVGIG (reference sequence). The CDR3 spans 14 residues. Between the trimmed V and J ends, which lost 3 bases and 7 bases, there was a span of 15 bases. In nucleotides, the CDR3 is TGTGCCTGGAGCCCCGGCAGACGCGGTGAAAAACTGTTTTTT. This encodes CAWSPGRRGEKLFF.

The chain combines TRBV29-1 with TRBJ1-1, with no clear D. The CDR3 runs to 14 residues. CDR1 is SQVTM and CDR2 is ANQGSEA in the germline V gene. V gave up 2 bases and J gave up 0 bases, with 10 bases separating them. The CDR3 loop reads CSVERVSMNTEAFF. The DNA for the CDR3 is TGCAGCGTTGAAAGAGTTTCCATGAACACTGAAGCTTTCTTT.

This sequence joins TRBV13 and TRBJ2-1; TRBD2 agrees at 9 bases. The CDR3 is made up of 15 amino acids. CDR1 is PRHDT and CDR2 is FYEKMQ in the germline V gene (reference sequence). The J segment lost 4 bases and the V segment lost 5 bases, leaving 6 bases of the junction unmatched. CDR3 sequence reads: CASSRRLADYNEQFF. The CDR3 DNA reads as TGTGCCAGCAGCCGACGACTAGCGGATTACAATGAGCAGTTCTTC. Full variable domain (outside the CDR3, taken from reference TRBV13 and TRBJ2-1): AAGVIQSPRHLIKEKRETATLKCYPIPRHDTVYWYQQGPGQDPQFLISFYEKMQSDKGSIPDRFSAQQFSDYHSELNMSSLELGDSALYFCASSRRLADYNEQFFGPGTRLTVL.

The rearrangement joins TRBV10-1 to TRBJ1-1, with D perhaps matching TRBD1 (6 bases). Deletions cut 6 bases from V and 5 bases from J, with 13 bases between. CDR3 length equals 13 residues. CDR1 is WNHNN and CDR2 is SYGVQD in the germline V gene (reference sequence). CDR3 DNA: TGCGCCAGCAGCCCAGGGGCAGAGACTGAAGCTTTCTTT. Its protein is CASSPGAETEAFF.

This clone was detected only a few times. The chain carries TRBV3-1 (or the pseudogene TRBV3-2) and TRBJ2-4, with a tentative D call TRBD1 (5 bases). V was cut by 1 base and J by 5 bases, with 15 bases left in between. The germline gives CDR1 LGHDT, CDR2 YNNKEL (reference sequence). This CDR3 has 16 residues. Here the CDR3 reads CASSQATDPSQNIQYF. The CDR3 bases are TGTGCCAGCAGCCAAGCGACAGATCCCTCCCAAAACATTCAGTACTTC.